The 10 T cell receptor beta chains listed next were all sequenced from one sample in a study of blood T cell repertoires in COVID-19. Sequencing used immunoSEQ multiplex PCR; TCRdb keeps in-frame clones, though not all of them. The sample lists 60,000 to 85,000 clones; 85% were seen once. Material: peripheral blood. The receptors shown here come from a man aged 55 to 69 with COVID-19, enrolled during active disease.

This CDR3 is CASSESFGGIGETQYF. The CDR3 nucleotides read TGCGCCAGCAGTGAGTCGTTCGGGGGGATAGGAGAGACCCAGTACTTC. The rearrangement uses TRBV10-1 and TRBJ2-5; 7 nucleotides line up with TRBD2. V trimming: 0 bases; J trimming: 4 bases; junction bases outside the gene matches: 8. The CDR3 has 16 residues. The germline CDR1 and CDR2 sequences are WNHNN and SYGVQD (reference sequence).

The V call is TRBV9, the J call TRBJ1-3, with TRBD1 matching over 7 bases. V gave up 4 bases and J gave up 2 bases; unmatched junction bases: 15. Per germline, CDR1 SGDLS and CDR2 YYNGEE. The CDR3 covers 18 residues. The CDR3 sequence is CASSPRQGLFRTGNTIYF. CDR3 DNA: TGTGCCAGCAGCCCTCGACAGGGCCTTTTTAGAACTGGAAACACCATATATTTT.

This chain connects TRBV2 to TRBJ2-2; a possible D gene is TRBD2 (5 bases). V was shortened by 2 bases and J by 4 bases, with 11 bases between the two germline ends. Germline V gives CDR1 SNHLY, CDR2 FYNNEI. CDR3 length equals 15 residues. CDR3 nucleotides: TGTGCCAGCAGTGAACGTCTAGCTAGCACCGGGGAGCTGTTTTTT. Its translation: CASSERLASTGELFF.

The rearrangement joins TRBV27 to TRBJ2-7; 8 bases fit TRBD1. The CDR3 has 17 residues. The germline gives CDR1 MNHEY, CDR2 SMNVEV (reference sequence). With V trimmed by 0 bases and J by 1 base, 8 bases remained unmatched. The CDR3 coding sequence is TGTGCCAGCAGTTTATCTATACAGGGGGTAATATCCTACGAGCAGTACTTC. Protein: CASSLSIQGVISYEQYF.

V is TRBV7-3 and J is TRBJ2-2; 7 nucleotides align to TRBD1. V was pared by 5 bases and J by 7 bases, with 7 bases of the junction left unmatched. The CDR3 totals 14 residues. Germline CDR1 and CDR2: SGHTA and FQGTGA. The chain's CDR3 is CASSPDRASGELFF. The CDR3 coding sequence is TGTGCCAGCAGCCCAGACAGGGCAAGCGGGGAGCTGTTTTTT. Using reference TRBV7-3 and TRBJ2-2 for the parts outside the CDR3, the full variable domain is GAGVSQTPSNKVTEKGKYVELRCDPISGHTALYWYRQSLGQGPEFLIYFQGTGAADDSGLPNDRFFAVRPEGSVSTLKIQRTERGDSAVYLCASSPDRASGELFFGEGSRLTVL.

V gene TRBV11-2 combines with J gene TRBJ2-2, with 9 bases fitting TRBD2. The CDR3 totals 16 residues. V was pared by 5 bases and J by 2 bases, with 6 bases of the junction left unmatched. CDR1 SGHAT and CDR2 FQNNGV come from the germline V gene. The CDR3 nucleotides are TGTGCCAGCAGCCCCGGGCTAGCGGGAAACACCGGGGAGCTGTTTTTT. This sequence encodes CASSPGLAGNTGELFF.

The V gene is TRBV3-1 (or the pseudogene TRBV3-2), the J gene TRBJ2-1; a possible D gene is TRBD2 (6 bases). Trimming stripped 4 bases from V and 7 bases from J, with 11 bases between. Germline lookup yields CDR1 LGHDT and CDR2 YNNKEL (reference sequence). The CDR3 runs to 13 residues. In DNA, the CDR3 is TGTGCCAGCAGCCTACTAGCTATGAATGAGCAGTTCTTC. Translation: CASSLLAMNEQFF.

This chain links TRBV7-3 with TRBJ1-1, with a possible D match to TRBD1 (6 bases). Looked up from germline, CDR1 is SGHTA and CDR2 is FQGTGA. V was shortened by 5 bases and J by 4 bases, with 17 bases between the two germline ends. This CDR3 comprises 15 residues. The CDR3 sequence: CASSPMGAGGTEAFF. DNA of the CDR3: TGTGCCAGCAGCCCTATGGGGGCGGGAGGCACTGAAGCTTTCTTT.

J is TRBJ2-2 and V is TRBV6-1, with 14 nucleotides matching TRBD2. The CDR3 totals 17 residues. After removal of 4 bases from V and 4 bases from J, the junction contained 5 bases not matched to a gene. Germline V gene data show CDR1 as MNHNS and CDR2 as SASEGT. CDR3 loop: CASSAQGLAGATGELFF. As DNA, the CDR3 is TGTGCCAGCAGTGCCCAGGGACTAGCGGGGGCCACCGGGGAGCTGTTTTTT.

J is TRBJ1-1 and V is TRBV4-2; TRBD1 might be the D (6 bases). Germline CDR1 and CDR2: LGHNA and YNFKEQ. The CDR3 is made up of 15 amino acids. The ends were cut back, 2 bases at V and 7 bases at J, with 17 bases in the middle. The CDR3 nucleotides are TGTGCCAGCAGCCAACGGAGAGGACAGTTTGGTGAAGCTTTCTTT. This sequence encodes CASSQRRGQFGEAFF.